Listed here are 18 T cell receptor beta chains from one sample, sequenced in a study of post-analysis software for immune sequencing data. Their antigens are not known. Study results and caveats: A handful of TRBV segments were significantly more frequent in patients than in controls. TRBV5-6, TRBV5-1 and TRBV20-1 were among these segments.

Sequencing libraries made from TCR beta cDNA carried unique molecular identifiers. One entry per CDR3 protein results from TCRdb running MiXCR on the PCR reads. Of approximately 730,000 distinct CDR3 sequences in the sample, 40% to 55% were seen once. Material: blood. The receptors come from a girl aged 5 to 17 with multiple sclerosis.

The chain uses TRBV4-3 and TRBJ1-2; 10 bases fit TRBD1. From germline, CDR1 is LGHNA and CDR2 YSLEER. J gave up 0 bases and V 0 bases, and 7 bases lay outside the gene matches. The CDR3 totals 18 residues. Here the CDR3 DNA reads TGCGCCAGCAGCCAAGATTTGGGGACAGGGGCCGCTAACTATGGCTACACCTTC. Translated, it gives CASSQDLGTGAANYGYTF.

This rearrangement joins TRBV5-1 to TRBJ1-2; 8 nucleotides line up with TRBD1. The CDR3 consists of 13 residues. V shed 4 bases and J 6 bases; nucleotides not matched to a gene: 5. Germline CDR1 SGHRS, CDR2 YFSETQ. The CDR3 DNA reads TGCGCCAGCAGCCCGGGACAGGTTAATGGCTACACCTTC. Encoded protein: CASSPGQVNGYTF.

CDR3 sequence (DNA): TGTGCCAGCAGCCAAGGGATGGGGTCGGGACTAAACTACAATGAGCAGTTCTTC. Its protein is CASSQGMGSGLNYNEQFF. V is TRBV14 and J is TRBJ2-1; 7 bases fit TRBD2. Germline loops: CDR1 SGHDN, CDR2 FVKESK. The CDR3 covers 18 residues. V shed 1 base, J shed 3 bases, and the junction held 12 bases outside the gene matches.

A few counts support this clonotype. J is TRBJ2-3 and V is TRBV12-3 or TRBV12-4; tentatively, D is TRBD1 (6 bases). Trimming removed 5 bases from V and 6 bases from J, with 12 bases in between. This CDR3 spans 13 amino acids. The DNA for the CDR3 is TGTGCCAGCAGTCGCGGGCAGGGGGATACGCAGTATTTT. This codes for CASSRGQGDTQYF.

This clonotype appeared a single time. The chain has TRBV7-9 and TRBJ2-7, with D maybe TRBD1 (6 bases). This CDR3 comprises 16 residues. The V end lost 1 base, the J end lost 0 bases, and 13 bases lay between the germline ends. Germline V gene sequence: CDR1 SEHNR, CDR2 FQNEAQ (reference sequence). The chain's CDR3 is CASSLGPGASSYEQYF. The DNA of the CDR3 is TGTGCCAGCAGCTTAGGCCCAGGGGCCAGCTCCTACGAGCAGTACTTC. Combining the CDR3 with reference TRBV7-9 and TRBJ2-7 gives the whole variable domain DTGVSQNPRHKITKRGQNVTFRCDPISEHNRLYWYRQTLGQGPEFLTYFQNEAQLEKSRLLSDRFSAERPKGSFSTLEIQRTEQGDSAMYLCASSLGPGASSYEQYFGPGTRLTVT.

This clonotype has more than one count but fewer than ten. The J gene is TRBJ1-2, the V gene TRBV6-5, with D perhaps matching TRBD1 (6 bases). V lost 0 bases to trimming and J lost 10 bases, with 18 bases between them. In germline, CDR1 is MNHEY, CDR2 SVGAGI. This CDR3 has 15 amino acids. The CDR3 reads CASSYSSEGGTAYTF. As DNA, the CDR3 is TGTGCCAGCAGTTACTCGTCCGAGGGGGGAACGGCCTACACCTTC.

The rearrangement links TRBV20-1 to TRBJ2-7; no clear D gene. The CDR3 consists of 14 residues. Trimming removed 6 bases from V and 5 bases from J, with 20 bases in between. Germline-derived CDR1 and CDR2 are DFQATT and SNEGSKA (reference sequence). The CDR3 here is CSALILGQRNEQYF. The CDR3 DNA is TGCAGTGCGCTGATCCTAGGTCAGAGGAACGAGCAGTACTTC.

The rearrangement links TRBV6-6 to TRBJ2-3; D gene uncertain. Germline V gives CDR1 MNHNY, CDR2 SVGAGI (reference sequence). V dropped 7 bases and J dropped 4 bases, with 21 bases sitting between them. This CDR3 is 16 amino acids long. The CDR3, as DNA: TGTGCCAGCATACTTAGGACGCCCGGCATCGCAGATACGCAGTATTTT. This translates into CASILRTPGIADTQYF.

The chain's CDR3 is CASSVIAGNEQYF. Here the CDR3 DNA reads TGTGCCAGCAGCGTAATAGCGGGAAACGAGCAGTACTTC. The rearrangement links TRBV11-2 to TRBJ2-5, with 8 bases matching TRBD2. The DNA matches TRBJ2-7 better at its end, which makes the J call doubtful. In germline, CDR1 is SGHAT, CDR2 FQNNGV. The CDR3 extends over 13 amino acids.

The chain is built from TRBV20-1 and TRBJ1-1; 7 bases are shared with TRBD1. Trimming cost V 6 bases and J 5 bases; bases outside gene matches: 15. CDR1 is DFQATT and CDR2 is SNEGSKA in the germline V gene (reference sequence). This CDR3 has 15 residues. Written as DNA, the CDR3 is TGCAGTGCCGGAAACGACATGACAGGGTGGACTGAAGCTTTCTTT. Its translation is CSAGNDMTGWTEAFF.

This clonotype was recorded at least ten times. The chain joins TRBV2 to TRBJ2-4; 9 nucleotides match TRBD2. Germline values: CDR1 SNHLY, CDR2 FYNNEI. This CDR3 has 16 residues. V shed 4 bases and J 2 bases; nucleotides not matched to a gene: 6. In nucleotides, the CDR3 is TGTGCCAGCAGTGGGAAAACTAGCGGGTCCAAAAACATTCAGTACTTC. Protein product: CASSGKTSGSKNIQYF.

The CDR3 protein is CSVEAEAPGYTF. The DNA of the CDR3 is TGCAGCGTAGAGGCCGAGGCACCGGGCTACACCTTC. The chain has TRBV29-1 and TRBJ1-2; D is ambiguous. V dropped 6 bases and J dropped 8 bases, with 16 bases sitting between them. This CDR3 comprises 12 residues. Germline V gene sequence: CDR1 SQVTM, CDR2 ANQGSEA.

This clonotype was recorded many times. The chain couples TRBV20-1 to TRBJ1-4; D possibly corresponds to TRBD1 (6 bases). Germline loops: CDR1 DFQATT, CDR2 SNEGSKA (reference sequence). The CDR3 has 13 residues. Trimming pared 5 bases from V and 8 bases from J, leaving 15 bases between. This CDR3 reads CSAAGTGIEKLFF. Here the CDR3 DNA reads TGCAGTGCTGCGGGAACAGGGATAGAAAAACTGTTTTTT.

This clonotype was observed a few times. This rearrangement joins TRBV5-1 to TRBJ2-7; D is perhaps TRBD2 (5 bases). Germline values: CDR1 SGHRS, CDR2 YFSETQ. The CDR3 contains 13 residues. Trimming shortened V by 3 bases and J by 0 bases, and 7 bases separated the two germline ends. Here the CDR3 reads CASSWGDSYEQYF. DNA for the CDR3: TGCGCCAGCAGCTGGGGAGACTCCTACGAGCAGTACTTC.

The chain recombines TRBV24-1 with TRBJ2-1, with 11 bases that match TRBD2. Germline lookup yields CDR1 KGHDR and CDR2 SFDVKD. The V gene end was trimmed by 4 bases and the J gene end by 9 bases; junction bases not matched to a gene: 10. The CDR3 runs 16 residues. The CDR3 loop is CATSELAGGSSSEQFF. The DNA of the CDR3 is TGTGCCACCAGTGAGTTAGCGGGAGGGAGTTCAAGTGAGCAGTTCTTC.

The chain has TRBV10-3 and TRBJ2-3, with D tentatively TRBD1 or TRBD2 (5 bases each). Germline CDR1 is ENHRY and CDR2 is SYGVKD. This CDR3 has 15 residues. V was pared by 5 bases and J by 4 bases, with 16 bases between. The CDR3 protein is CAISPGLGESDTQYF. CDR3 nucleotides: TGTGCCATCAGTCCCGGATTGGGGGAATCAGATACGCAGTATTTT.

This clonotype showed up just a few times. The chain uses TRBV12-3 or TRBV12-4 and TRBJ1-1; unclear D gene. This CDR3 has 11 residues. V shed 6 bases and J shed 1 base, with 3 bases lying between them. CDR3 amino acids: CASSKNTEAFF. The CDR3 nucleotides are TGTGCCAGCAGCAAGAACACTGAAGCTTTCTTT.

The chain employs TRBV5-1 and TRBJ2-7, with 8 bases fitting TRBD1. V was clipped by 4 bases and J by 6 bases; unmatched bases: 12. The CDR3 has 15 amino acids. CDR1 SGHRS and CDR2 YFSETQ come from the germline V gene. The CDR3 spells CASSRNRGVEREQYF. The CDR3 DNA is TGCGCCAGCAGCCGGAACAGGGGGGTCGAGCGCGAGCAGTACTTC.